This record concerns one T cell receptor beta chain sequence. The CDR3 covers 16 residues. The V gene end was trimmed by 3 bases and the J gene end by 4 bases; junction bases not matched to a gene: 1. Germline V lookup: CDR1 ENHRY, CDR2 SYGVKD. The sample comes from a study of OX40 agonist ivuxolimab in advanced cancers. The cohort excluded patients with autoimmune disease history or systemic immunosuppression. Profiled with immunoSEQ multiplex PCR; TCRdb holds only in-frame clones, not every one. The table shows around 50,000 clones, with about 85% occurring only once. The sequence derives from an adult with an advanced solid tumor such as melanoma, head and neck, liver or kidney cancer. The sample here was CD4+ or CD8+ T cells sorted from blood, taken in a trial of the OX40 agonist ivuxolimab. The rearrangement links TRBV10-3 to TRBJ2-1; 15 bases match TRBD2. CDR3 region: CAISDGLAGGYNEQFF. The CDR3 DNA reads TGTGCCATCAGTGACGGACTAGCGGGGGGGTACAATGAGCAGTTCTTC.